These T cell receptor beta chains were read from a single sample in a study of cytomegalovirus exposure and HLA in healthy donors. The protocol was immunoSEQ multiplex PCR, while the TCRdb copy is restricted to in-frame clones and leaves out a portion. The sample lists about 180,000 clones; 75% to 85% were seen once. The source material was PBMCs. The receptor set was obtained from a man aged 18 to 35 in good health and CMV-seronegative. Each CDR3 is given with its conserved first and last residue. D genes are given only for firm matches. The listing skips clone size in some rows; elsewhere it reads once, few, many or a size class.

abundance: -
d_gene: TRBD2
j_gene: TRBJ2-3
v_gene: TRBV7-2
CDR3aa: CASSSRLAGSDTQYF
CDR3nt: TGTGCCAGCAGCTCCAGACTAGCGGGATCAGATACGCAGTATTTT

abundance: -
d_gene: TRBD1
j_gene: TRBJ1-2
v_gene: TRBV9
CDR3aa: CASSGQGFSSGYTF
CDR3nt: TGTGCCAGCAGCGGACAGGGGTTTTCGAGCGGCTACACCTTC

abundance: -
d_gene: TRBD1
j_gene: TRBJ1-2
v_gene: TRBV6-5
CDR3aa: CASSVFSGTGNGYTF
CDR3nt: TGTGCCAGCAGTGTCTTTTCCGGGACAGGGAATGGCTACACCTTC

abundance: -
d_gene: -
j_gene: TRBJ2-7
v_gene: TRBV20-1
CDR3aa: CSALGEEQYF
CDR3nt: TGCAGTGCTCTCGGGGAGGAGCAGTACTTC

abundance: -
d_gene: -
j_gene: TRBJ1-1
v_gene: TRBV12-5
CDR3aa: CASGQGAAEAFF
CDR3nt: TGTGCTAGTGGACAGGGTGCGGCTGAAGCTTTCTTT

abundance: -
d_gene: TRBD2
j_gene: TRBJ2-1
v_gene: TRBV7-3
CDR3aa: CASSPLAGGRTEQFF
CDR3nt: TGTGCCAGCAGCCCCCTAGCGGGAGGGCGCACTGAGCAGTTCTTC

abundance: -
d_gene: -
j_gene: TRBJ2-7
v_gene: TRBV27
CDR3aa: CASSPQGYEQYF
CDR3nt: TGTGCCAGCAGTCCACAGGGCTACGAGCAGTACTTC

abundance: -
d_gene: TRBD1
j_gene: TRBJ1-2
v_gene: TRBV5-1
CDR3aa: CASSSYRGPGYGYTF
CDR3nt: TGCGCCAGCAGCTCCTACAGGGGGCCTGGCTATGGCTACACCTTC

abundance: -
d_gene: TRBD2
j_gene: TRBJ2-2
v_gene: TRBV4-2
CDR3aa: CASSLTSGGTGELFF
CDR3nt: TGTGCCAGCAGCTTAACTAGCGGGGGAACCGGGGAGCTGTTTTTT

abundance: -
d_gene: TRBD2
j_gene: TRBJ2-1
v_gene: TRBV2
CDR3aa: CASSEASLAGGNYNEQFF
CDR3nt: TGTGCCAGCTCCGAAGCGTCGCTAGCGGGGGGTAACTACAATGAGCAGTTCTTC

abundance: few
d_gene: -
j_gene: TRBJ1-1
v_gene: TRBV7-9
CDR3aa: CASSPGVGRSRAFF
CDR3nt: TGTGCCAGCAGCCCGGGGGTTGGACGCTCAAGAGCTTTCTTT

abundance: -
d_gene: -
j_gene: TRBJ2-7
v_gene: TRBV6-5
CDR3aa: CASGGSPYEQYF
CDR3nt: TGTGCCAGCGGGGGGTCCCCCTACGAGCAGTACTTC

abundance: -
d_gene: -
j_gene: TRBJ1-2
v_gene: TRBV5-1
CDR3aa: CASSLVPGISYGYTF
CDR3nt: TGCGCCAGCAGCTTGGTACCGGGGATAAGCTATGGCTACACCTTC

abundance: -
d_gene: TRBD1
j_gene: TRBJ1-2
v_gene: TRBV18
CDR3aa: CASSPFPGTGGAVCYTF
CDR3nt: TGTGCCAGCTCACCCTTCCCCGGGACAGGGGGCGCGGTTTGCTACACCTTC

abundance: -
d_gene: TRBD2
j_gene: TRBJ2-3
v_gene: TRBV9
CDR3aa: CASSAAGGSDTQYF
CDR3nt: TGTGCCAGCAGCGCGGCGGGGGGATCAGATACGCAGTATTTT

abundance: -
d_gene: TRBD1
j_gene: TRBJ1-1
v_gene: TRBV4-1
CDR3aa: CASSRGTRTGRLADTEAFF
CDR3nt: TGCGCCAGCAGCCGGGGAACTAGGACAGGGCGTTTGGCTGACACTGAAGCTTTCTTT

abundance: -
d_gene: TRBD1
j_gene: TRBJ2-7
v_gene: TRBV28
CDR3aa: CASRKPGQGTYEQYF
CDR3nt: TGTGCCAGCAGGAAACCGGGACAGGGGACCTACGAGCAGTACTTC

abundance: once
d_gene: TRBD1
j_gene: TRBJ1-6
v_gene: TRBV19
CDR3aa: CASSIGTGDNSPLHF
CDR3nt: TGTGCCAGTAGTATTGGGACAGGTGATAATTCACCCCTCCACTTT

abundance: -
d_gene: -
j_gene: TRBJ2-1
v_gene: TRBV11-3
CDR3aa: CASSFTPGGEPYNEQFF
CDR3nt: TGTGCCAGCAGTTTTACCCCGGGCGGGGAACCCTACAATGAGCAGTTCTTC

abundance: -
d_gene: -
j_gene: TRBJ1-2
v_gene: TRBV5-8
CDR3aa: CASSLEVWTHANYGYTF
CDR3nt: TGTGCCAGCAGCCTAGAAGTGTGGACACACGCTAACTATGGCTACACCTTC

abundance: once
d_gene: TRBD2
j_gene: TRBJ2-1
v_gene: TRBV27
CDR3aa: CASSPQRGVYNNEQFF
CDR3nt: TGTGCCAGCAGTCCGCAACGGGGGGTCTATAACAATGAGCAGTTCTTC

abundance: -
d_gene: TRBD1
j_gene: TRBJ1-2
v_gene: TRBV27
CDR3aa: CASRKQGLYGYTF
CDR3nt: TGTGCCAGCAGGAAACAGGGGCTGTATGGCTACACCTTC

abundance: -
d_gene: TRBD2
j_gene: TRBJ2-3
v_gene: TRBV6-4
CDR3aa: CASSTSGGATDTQYF
CDR3nt: TGTGCCAGCAGCACCAGCGGGGGGGCAACGGATACGCAGTATTTT

abundance: -
d_gene: TRBD1
j_gene: TRBJ1-1
v_gene: TRBV5-4
CDR3aa: CASSPGQRIMNTEAFF
CDR3nt: TGTGCCAGCAGCCCGGGACAGAGGATAATGAACACTGAAGCTTTCTTT

abundance: -
d_gene: TRBD2
j_gene: TRBJ2-3
v_gene: TRBV29-1
CDR3aa: CSVENLAGGRDTQYF
CDR3nt: TGCAGCGTTGAAAATCTAGCGGGAGGGCGAGATACGCAGTATTTT

abundance: -
d_gene: TRBD1
j_gene: TRBJ1-2
v_gene: TRBV28
CDR3aa: CASSLYAGGTSSGYTF
CDR3nt: TGTGCCAGCAGTTTATATGCAGGGGGCACGAGTAGTGGCTACACCTTC

abundance: -
d_gene: TRBD1
j_gene: TRBJ2-5
v_gene: TRBV7-9
CDR3aa: CASTFRDREQETQYF
CDR3nt: TGTGCCAGCACGTTCCGGGACAGGGAACAAGAGACCCAGTACTTC

abundance: -
d_gene: -
j_gene: TRBJ1-2
v_gene: TRBV9
CDR3aa: CASSDRYGYTF
CDR3nt: TGTGCCAGCAGCGACCGGTATGGCTACACCTTC

abundance: -
d_gene: -
j_gene: TRBJ1-2
v_gene: TRBV7-8
CDR3aa: CASSLVEGNYGYTF
CDR3nt: TGTGCCAGCAGCTTAGTAGAGGGAAACTATGGCTACACCTTC

abundance: -
d_gene: -
j_gene: TRBJ2-1
v_gene: TRBV9
CDR3aa: CASSLGGEQFF
CDR3nt: TGTGCCAGCAGCCTGGGGGGTGAGCAGTTCTTC

abundance: -
d_gene: -
j_gene: TRBJ2-7
v_gene: TRBV6-1
CDR3aa: CASSERVGVGGKGEQYF
CDR3nt: TGTGCCAGCAGTGAACGTGTGGGGGTTGGCGGGAAGGGCGAGCAGTACTTC

abundance: -
d_gene: TRBD1
j_gene: TRBJ2-2
v_gene: TRBV19
CDR3aa: CASSLRQGGYTGELFF
CDR3nt: TGTGCCAGTAGTCTTCGACAGGGGGGGTATACCGGGGAGCTGTTTTTT

abundance: -
d_gene: -
j_gene: TRBJ2-7
v_gene: TRBV20-1
CDR3aa: CSARDGLRPQF
CDR3nt: TGCAGTGCTAGAGATGGACTCCGACCTCAATTC

abundance: -
d_gene: -
j_gene: TRBJ2-5
v_gene: TRBV7-2
CDR3aa: CASSAQGNQETQYF
CDR3nt: TGTGCCAGCAGCGCTCAGGGGAACCAAGAGACCCAGTACTTC

abundance: -
d_gene: -
j_gene: TRBJ2-7
v_gene: TRBV28
CDR3aa: CASSLRHGHQYF
CDR3nt: TGTGCCAGCAGTTTGCGACACGGCCACCAGTACTTC

abundance: -
d_gene: TRBD2
j_gene: TRBJ2-6
v_gene: TRBV10-1
CDR3aa: CASSETSGGASGANVLTF
CDR3nt: TGCGCCAGCAGTGAAACTAGCGGGGGGGCGTCTGGGGCCAACGTCCTGACTTTC

abundance: -
d_gene: TRBD1
j_gene: TRBJ2-2
v_gene: TRBV6-1
CDR3aa: CASHRTGNTGELFF
CDR3nt: TGTGCCAGCCACAGGACAGGGAACACCGGGGAGCTGTTTTTT

abundance: -
d_gene: TRBD2
j_gene: TRBJ2-5
v_gene: TRBV9
CDR3aa: CASSVASSGGTGTQYF
CDR3nt: TGTGCCAGCAGCGTAGCATCTAGCGGGGGCACCGGGACCCAGTACTTC

abundance: -
d_gene: -
j_gene: TRBJ1-6
v_gene: TRBV5-6
CDR3aa: CASSLRGGDSPLHF
CDR3nt: TGTGCCAGCAGCCTGAGAGGGGGGGATTCACCCCTCCACTTT

abundance: -
d_gene: -
j_gene: TRBJ2-3
v_gene: TRBV6-5
CDR3aa: CASSYSGGSSTDTQYF
CDR3nt: TGTGCCAGCAGTTACTCGGGCGGGTCTAGCACAGATACGCAGTATTTT

abundance: -
d_gene: TRBD1
j_gene: TRBJ2-7
v_gene: TRBV28
CDR3aa: CASRSTGGGYEQYF
CDR3nt: TGTGCCAGCAGATCCACAGGGGGCGGGTACGAGCAGTACTTC

abundance: -
d_gene: -
j_gene: TRBJ1-6
v_gene: TRBV5-4
CDR3aa: CASSSTRNTGPGSPLHF
CDR3nt: TGTGCCAGCAGCTCAACCCGAAACACAGGGCCTGGTTCACCCCTCCACTTT

abundance: -
d_gene: -
j_gene: TRBJ1-5
v_gene: TRBV2
CDR3aa: CASSLEGGSNQPQHF
CDR3nt: TGTGCCAGCAGTCTTGAGGGGGGGAGCAATCAGCCCCAGCATTTT

abundance: -
d_gene: -
j_gene: TRBJ2-7
v_gene: TRBV10-3
CDR3aa: CAIRRELAGASYEQYF
CDR3nt: TGTGCCATCAGAAGGGAACTGGCGGGGGCGTCCTACGAGCAGTACTTC

abundance: -
d_gene: -
j_gene: TRBJ1-4
v_gene: TRBV7-9
CDR3aa: CASSLRLNEKLFF
CDR3nt: TGTGCCAGCAGCCTTCGGTTGAATGAAAAACTGTTTTTT

abundance: few
d_gene: -
j_gene: TRBJ2-4
v_gene: TRBV7-9
CDR3aa: CASRAGGGFNIQYF
CDR3nt: TGTGCCAGCAGGGCGGGCGGGGGCTTCAACATTCAGTACTTC

abundance: -
d_gene: -
j_gene: TRBJ1-3
v_gene: TRBV9
CDR3aa: CASSAGTHLSGNTIYF
CDR3nt: TGTGCCAGCAGCGCCGGGACACACCTCTCTGGAAACACCATATATTTT

abundance: -
d_gene: -
j_gene: TRBJ1-6
v_gene: TRBV5-1
CDR3aa: CASSPAFTGSPLHF
CDR3nt: TGCGCCAGCAGCCCAGCCTTCACGGGTTCACCCCTCCACTTT